These T cell receptor beta chains were read from a single sample in a study of breast tumors, draining lymph nodes, adjacent tissues. MiXCR was run by TCRdb on the multiplex PCR reads, yielding one entry per CDR3 protein. The sample carries some 150,000 distinct CDR3 sequences, more than 20% recorded once. Specimen: axillary lymph node tissue. The receptors shown here come from a female donor with breast cancer. Some clones in this sample may be carry-over from other donors' samples. CDR3s leave out the opening cysteine and the closing phenylalanine or tryptophan.

j_gene	v_gene	CDR3aa
TRBJ2-7	TRBV12-3/TRBV12-4	ASSYGGSYEQY
TRBJ2-7	TRBV7-2	ASSPWHSYEQY
TRBJ2-1	TRBV15	ATSMWREAYNEQF
TRBJ2-7	TRBV9	ASSPLAVQPYEQY
TRBJ2-1	TRBV15	ASSPASVLADDSGQF
TRBJ1-5	TRBV28	ASNSEEGRDQPQH
TRBJ2-5	TRBV7-9	ASRGGAGAVTQY
TRBJ2-5	TRBV3-1	ASSRNALSTETQY
TRBJ2-1	TRBV20-1	SARDLSGSSYNEQF
TRBJ2-1	TRBV4-1	ASSRQLAGGFYEQF
TRBJ1-5	TRBV19	ASTPPWGQGSSNQPQH
TRBJ2-2	TRBV5-6	ASSFLAASEGTGELF
TRBJ2-5	TRBV7-2	ASSLSGGQETQY
TRBJ2-4	TRBV16	ASSQSTSGINIQY
TRBJ2-3	TRBV20-1	SAQDYRTDTQY
TRBJ1-5	TRBV30	AWSVRGGTGNQPQH
TRBJ2-5	TRBV4-2	ASSLRLAETQY
TRBJ2-2	TRBV6-6	ASSPSQGAGELF
TRBJ2-1	TRBV4-3	ASSQDFQYEQF
TRBJ1-2	TRBV6-5	ASSPGHLYGHT
TRBJ1-6	TRBV2	ASSEERVPSPLH
TRBJ2-5	TRBV29-1	SVIIPGQGAGETQY
TRBJ2-3	TRBV5-4	ASSWTSGKTDTQY
TRBJ2-2	TRBV5-4	ASSLEDRAGGELF
TRBJ2-7	TRBV6-1	ASGDRGFEQY
TRBJ2-6	TRBV2	ASSPVEAGDPGANVLT
TRBJ2-2	TRBV20-1	SARTVTGELF
TRBJ2-7	TRBV20-1	SARERLAGFYEQY
TRBJ2-7	TRBV28	ASSLFSTGAEQY
TRBJ2-3	TRBV29-1	SVWGPTDTQY
TRBJ2-5	TRBV6-1	ASRPGLAGGGGETQY
TRBJ2-5	TRBV9	ASSSGLAGGQETQY
TRBJ2-4	TRBV2	ASSENIQY
TRBJ2-7	TRBV27	ASSLSGGFYEQY
TRBJ2-1	TRBV28	ASLRGTGRRDNEQF
TRBJ1-2	TRBV7-9	ASSLNGDYGYT
TRBJ2-1	TRBV6-2/TRBV6-3	ASLRPGGGPHNEQF
TRBJ2-7	TRBV2	ASSESRASYEQY
TRBJ2-3	TRBV9	ASSPRLAGGEDTQY
TRBJ2-5	TRBV11-2	ASRTSGIETQY
TRBJ2-3	TRBV6-2/TRBV6-3	ASSKTGGSTDTQY
TRBJ2-7	TRBV5-8	ASSLAGEVYEQY
TRBJ2-7	TRBV6-1	ASRDLLISDSSYEQY
TRBJ2-1	TRBV3-1	ASSRTLAANSYSEQF
TRBJ1-3	TRBV30	AWRGGSGNTIY
TRBJ2-4	TRBV19	ASSLPGQVNIQY
TRBJ2-1	TRBV5-4	ASSLRLGDHNEQF
TRBJ2-1	TRBV19	ASRSGASYNEQF
TRBJ1-4	TRBV28	ASSPRREKLF
TRBJ2-1	TRBV5-6	ASSLVKRTSGNDEQF